Listed here are 20 T cell receptor beta chains from one sample, sequenced in a study of blood T cell repertoires in COVID-19. The method was immunoSEQ multiplex PCR; TCRdb's version includes in-frame clones alone and lacks a portion of them. This table holds about 190,000 clones, 65% to 85% found once. Sequences were obtained from peripheral blood. All receptors derive from a man between 60 and 75 years old with active or convalescent COVID-19.

This chain links TRBV30 with TRBJ1-5; TRBD1 matches 7 bases. V lost 4 bases and J lost 4; bases outside the gene matches: 10. This CDR3 spans 15 amino acids. Germline CDR1 and CDR2: GTSNPN and SVGIG (reference sequence). The CDR3 spells CAWTPGGTLNQPQHF. The CDR3 DNA follows: TGTGCCTGGACCCCAGGGGGGACACTAAATCAGCCCCAGCATTTT.

Written as DNA, the CDR3 is TGCAGCGTCGGGACAGCCTACGAGCAGTACTTC. Protein sequence: CSVGTAYEQYF. The rearrangement links TRBV29-1 to TRBJ2-7; 7 nucleotides agree with TRBD1. Germline trimming cut 6 bases from V and 2 bases from J; bases unmatched to any gene: 1. Germline values: CDR1 SQVTM, CDR2 ANQGSEA. CDR3 length: 11 residues.

The chain uses TRBV7-3 and TRBJ2-2; 10 bases agree with TRBD2. The germline CDR1 and CDR2 sequences are SGHTA and FQGTGA. The CDR3 runs 16 residues. V shed 5 bases, J shed 1 base, and the junction held 4 bases outside the gene matches. This CDR3 reads CASSPGLAENTGELFF. The CDR3, as DNA: TGTGCCAGCAGCCCCGGACTAGCGGAGAACACCGGGGAGCTGTTTTTT.

This chain uses TRBV30 with TRBJ2-2; D unresolved. The CDR3 has 16 residues. CDR1 is GTSNPN, CDR2 SVGIG, per germline (reference sequence). Trimming pared 1 base from V and 6 bases from J, leaving 18 bases between. For the CDR3, the DNA is TGTGCCTGGAGTGCAGGCGATCCCTCGATCCCCGGGGAGCTGTTTTTT. It translates to CAWSAGDPSIPGELFF.

The chain joins TRBV28 to TRBJ1-2; 8 bases are a match to TRBD1. The CDR3 is 15 amino acids. V lost 2 bases and J lost 4; bases outside the gene matches: 6. Looked up from germline, CDR1 is MDHEN and CDR2 is SYDVKM. The CDR3 protein is CASSLAQGVGYGYTF. CDR3 DNA sequence: TGTGCCAGCAGTTTAGCACAGGGGGTAGGCTATGGCTACACCTTC.

This chain joins TRBV7-7 and TRBJ2-5; 8 bases map to TRBD2. V lost 2 bases, J lost 4 bases, and 9 bases stayed unmatched. This CDR3 has 16 residues. Per the germline V gene, CDR1 is SSHAT and CDR2 is FNYEAQ (reference sequence). The CDR3 region is CASSLRVGRGGETQYF. The CDR3 DNA sequence: TGTGCCAGCAGCTTAAGAGTCGGGAGGGGGGGAGAGACCCAGTACTTC.

This clone was observed a few times. This chain joins TRBV5-1 and TRBJ2-5, with a weak D call TRBD2 (8 bases). The germline V gene encodes CDR1 SGHRS and CDR2 YFSETQ. The V and J ends lost 5 bases and 1 base respectively, with 18 bases between them. This CDR3 region has 16 residues. This CDR3 reads CASRGGRREAQETQYF. The CDR3 DNA is TGCGCCAGCAGAGGGGGCCGGCGGGAGGCCCAAGAGACCCAGTACTTC.

This clone has more than one count but fewer than ten. Other DNA sequences from this sample encode an identical CDR3 as well. The chain is built from TRBV9 and TRBJ2-2, with D maybe TRBD2 (6 bases). Germline V lookup: CDR1 SGDLS, CDR2 YYNGEE. This CDR3 is built from 15 residues. Trimming took 0 bases from V and 4 from J, leaving 10 bases between them. In nucleotides, the CDR3 is TGTGCCAGCAGCGTAGAGGGAGCGGGCACCGGGGAGCTGTTTTTT. It codes for CASSVEGAGTGELFF.

V is TRBV5-4 and J is TRBJ2-7; 8 nucleotides line up with TRBD2. The germline V gene has CDR1 SGHNT and CDR2 YYREEE (reference sequence). The CDR3 loop spans 16 amino acids. Trimming at V came to 3 bases and at J to 3 bases, leaving 11 bases not matched to a gene. The CDR3 loop is CASSSKVAGGSYEQYF. Here the CDR3 DNA reads TGTGCCAGCAGCTCGAAAGTGGCGGGAGGAAGCTACGAGCAGTACTTC.

The chain joins TRBV28 to TRBJ1-2; 7 bases map to TRBD1. The CDR3 has 15 amino acids. The trim removed 9 bases at V and 4 bases at J, leaving 14 bases unmatched. Germline CDR1 reads MDHEN; CDR2 reads SYDVKM. CDR3 sequence: CASRSGGQNGYGYTF. The CDR3 DNA reads TGTGCCAGTAGGTCAGGGGGACAAAATGGCTATGGCTACACCTTC.

The J gene is TRBJ2-7, the V gene TRBV18; tentative D call: TRBD1 (5 bases). V was pared by 3 bases and J by 5 bases, with 20 bases between. CDR1 is KGHSH and CDR2 is LQKENI in the germline V gene. The CDR3 has 16 residues. The CDR3 sequence: CASSPLAREGPNEQYF. As DNA, the CDR3 is TGTGCCAGCTCACCGTTAGCCAGGGAAGGGCCCAACGAGCAGTACTTC.

This clone has only one observation. The V call is TRBV7-9, the J call TRBJ2-1, with D uncertain. The CDR3 covers 13 residues. Germline lookup yields CDR1 SEHNR and CDR2 FQNEAQ (reference sequence). Deletions cut 5 bases from V and 5 bases from J, with 10 bases between. CDR3 DNA sequence: TGTGCCAGCAGCCCCCCGAGGAACAATGAGCAGTTCTTC. Translating it yields CASSPPRNNEQFF.

Written as DNA, the CDR3 is TGTGCCAGCAGCCCGGTCGGCGGCCCAGATACGCAGTATTTT. Protein sequence: CASSPVGGPDTQYF. The chain joins TRBV7-2 to TRBJ2-3, with D unclear. The CDR3 length is 14 residues. Trimming pared 5 bases from V and 4 bases from J, leaving 13 bases between. Per germline, CDR1 SGHTA and CDR2 FQGNSA.

J is TRBJ2-7 and V is TRBV11-2; TRBD2 matches at 11 bases. The CDR3 is 16 residues long. From germline, CDR1 is SGHAT and CDR2 FQNNGV. The V gene end was trimmed by 5 bases and the J gene end by 3 bases; junction bases not matched to a gene: 9. The CDR3 DNA follows: TGTGCCAGCAGCCCTAGAACTAGCGGGGGACTCTACGAGCAGTACTTC. It codes for CASSPRTSGGLYEQYF.

This clone was counted at least ten times. The rearrangement uses TRBV10-3 and TRBJ1-5; 10 bases are shared with TRBD1. The CDR3 has 19 amino acids. With 5 bases clipped from V and 1 base from J, the junction kept 14 bases outside the gene matches. Germline V gene data show CDR1 as ENHRY and CDR2 as SYGVKD. DNA of the CDR3: TGTGCCATCAGTACCGGTAAGACAGGGGGCAGGACGAGCAATCAGCCCCAGCATTTT. Its translation: CAISTGKTGGRTSNQPQHF.

J is TRBJ1-6 and V is TRBV28; TRBD1 aligns across 7 bases. The germline V gene has CDR1 MDHEN and CDR2 SYDVKM. The CDR3 sequence is 14 residues long. Germline trimming cut 2 bases from V and 9 bases from J; bases unmatched to any gene: 4. CDR3 sequence: CASSLGGGGSPLHF. The CDR3 bases are TGTGCCAGCAGTTTAGGAGGGGGCGGTTCACCCCTCCACTTT.

Only a few counts were recorded for this clone. The V gene is TRBV27, the J gene TRBJ2-7; a possible D gene is TRBD2 (6 bases). Trimming removed 3 bases at V and 2 bases at J, with 11 bases between. The CDR3 extends over 14 amino acids. Germline-derived CDR1 and CDR2 are MNHEY and SMNVEV (reference sequence). The CDR3 region is CASSLGRTTYEQYF. For the CDR3, the DNA is TGTGCCAGCAGTTTGGGGAGGACTACCTACGAGCAGTACTTC.

The V gene is TRBV7-9, the J gene TRBJ1-1; 12 bases line up with TRBD1. CDR1 and CDR2 from the germline V gene are SEHNR and FQNEAQ (reference sequence). The CDR3 runs 16 residues. V lost 5 bases and J lost 0; bases outside the gene matches: 4. CDR3 sequence: CASSRDRGRMNTEAFF. The DNA for the CDR3 is TGTGCCAGCAGCAGGGACAGGGGGCGTATGAACACTGAAGCTTTCTTT.

This CDR3 is CASSWTGGYEQYF. The CDR3 coding sequence is TGTGCCAGCTCCTGGACAGGGGGCTACGAGCAGTACTTC. The chain joins TRBV12-3 or TRBV12-4 to TRBJ2-7, with 10 bases aligning to TRBD1. The CDR3 runs to 13 residues. V lost 8 bases and J lost 3; bases outside the gene matches: 4.

The chain carries TRBV9 and TRBJ2-7; D may be TRBD1 (5 bases). Trimming left V 4 bases short and J 3 bases short, with 11 bases between. This CDR3 has 13 amino acids. Germline CDR1 reads SGDLS; CDR2 reads YYNGEE. The DNA for the CDR3 is TGTGCCAGCAGCTTCGAAGACAGCTACGAGCAGTACTTC. Translated, it gives CASSFEDSYEQYF.